This TCR beta chain was sequenced for a study of graft-versus-host responses after intestinal transplantation. Assay: immunoSEQ multiplex PCR; the TCRdb copy retains only in-frame clones and omits some. Of 60,000 to 90,000 clones listed, about 92% are singletons. As for this clone: The antigen is not known.

This receptor was obtained from a human donor who received an intestinal transplant. This specimen consisted of unstimulated CD8+ T cells sorted from spleen or lymph node cells, obtained before intestinal transplant.

The CDR3 here is CASWAGQGSSNYGYTF. The CDR3 DNA follows: TGTGCCAGCTGGGCAGGGCAGGGATCATCGAACTATGGCTACACCTTC. V and J are TRBV5-6 and TRBJ1-2; maybe TRBD1 (5 bases). Germline V lookup: CDR1 SGHDT, CDR2 YYEEEE. Trimming pared 7 bases from V and 2 bases from J, leaving 21 bases between. The CDR3 covers 16 residues.